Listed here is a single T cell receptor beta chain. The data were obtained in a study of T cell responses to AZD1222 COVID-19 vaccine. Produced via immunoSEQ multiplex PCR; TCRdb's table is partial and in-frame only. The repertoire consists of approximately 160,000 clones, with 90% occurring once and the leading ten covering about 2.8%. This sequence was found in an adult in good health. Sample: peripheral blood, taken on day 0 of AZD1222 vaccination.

The CDR3, as DNA: TGTGCCTGGAGTGGAGCCTCGGGCATTCAGTACTTC. Residues: CAWSGASGIQYF. V usage is TRBV30 and J usage is TRBJ2-4; D is unresolved. CDR1 and CDR2 (germline): GTSNPN, SVGIG (reference sequence). Trimming took off 1 base at V and 9 bases at J, with 10 bases between the two ends. The CDR3 covers 12 residues.